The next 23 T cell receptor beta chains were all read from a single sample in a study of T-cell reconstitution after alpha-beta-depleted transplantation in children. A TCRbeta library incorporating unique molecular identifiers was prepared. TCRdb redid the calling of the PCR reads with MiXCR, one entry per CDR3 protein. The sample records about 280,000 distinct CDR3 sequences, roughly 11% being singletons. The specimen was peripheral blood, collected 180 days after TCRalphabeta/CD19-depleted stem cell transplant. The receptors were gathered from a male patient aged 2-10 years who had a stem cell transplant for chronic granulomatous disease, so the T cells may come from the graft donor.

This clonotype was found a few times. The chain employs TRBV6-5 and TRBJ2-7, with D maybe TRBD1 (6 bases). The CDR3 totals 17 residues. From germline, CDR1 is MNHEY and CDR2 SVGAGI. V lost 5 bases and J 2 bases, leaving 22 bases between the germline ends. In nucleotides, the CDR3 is TGTGCCAGCAGTAACTACTTGACAGGAACAATCCCCTACGAGCAGTACTTC. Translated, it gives CASSNYLTGTIPYEQYF.

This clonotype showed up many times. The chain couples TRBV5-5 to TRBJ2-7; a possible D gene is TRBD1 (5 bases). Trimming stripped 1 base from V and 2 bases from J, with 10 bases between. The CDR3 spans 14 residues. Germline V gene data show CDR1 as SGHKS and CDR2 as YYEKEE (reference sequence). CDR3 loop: CASSLYVGAYEQYF. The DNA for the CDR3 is TGTGCCAGCAGCTTGTACGTAGGGGCCTACGAGCAGTACTTC.

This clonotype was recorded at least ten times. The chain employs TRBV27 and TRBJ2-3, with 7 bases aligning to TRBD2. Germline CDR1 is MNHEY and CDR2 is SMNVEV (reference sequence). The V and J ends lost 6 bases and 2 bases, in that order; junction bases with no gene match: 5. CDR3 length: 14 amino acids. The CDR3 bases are TGTGCCAGCAGGCGGGACTATCCCACAGATACGCAGTATTTT. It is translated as CASRRDYPTDTQYF.

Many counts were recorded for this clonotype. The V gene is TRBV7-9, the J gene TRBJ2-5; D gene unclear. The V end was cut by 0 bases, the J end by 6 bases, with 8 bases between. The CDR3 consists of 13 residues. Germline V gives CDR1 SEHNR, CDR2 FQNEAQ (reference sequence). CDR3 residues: CASSLAGSKTQYF. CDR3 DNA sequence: TGTGCCAGCAGCTTAGCAGGGTCGAAGACCCAGTACTTC.

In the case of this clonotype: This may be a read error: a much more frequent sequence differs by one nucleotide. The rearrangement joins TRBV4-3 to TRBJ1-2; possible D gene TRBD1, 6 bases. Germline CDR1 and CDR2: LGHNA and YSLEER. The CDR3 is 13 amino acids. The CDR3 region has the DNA TGCGCCAGCAGCCAAGAACAGGGCTATGGCTACCCCTTC. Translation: CASSQEQGYGYPF.

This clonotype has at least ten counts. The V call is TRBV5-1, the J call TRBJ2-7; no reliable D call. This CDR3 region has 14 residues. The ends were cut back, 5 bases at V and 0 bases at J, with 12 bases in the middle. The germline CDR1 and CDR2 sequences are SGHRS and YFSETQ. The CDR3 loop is CASREAVSSYEQYF. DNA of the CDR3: TGCGCCAGCAGGGAAGCCGTAAGCTCCTACGAGCAGTACTTC.

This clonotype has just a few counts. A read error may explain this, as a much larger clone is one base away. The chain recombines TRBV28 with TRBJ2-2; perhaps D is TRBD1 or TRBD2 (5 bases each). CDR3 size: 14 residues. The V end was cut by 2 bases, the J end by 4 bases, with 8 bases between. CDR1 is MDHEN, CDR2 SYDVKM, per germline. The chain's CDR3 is CASSLAGSTGELFF. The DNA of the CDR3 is TGTGCCAGCAGTTTAGCAGGGAGCACCGGGGAGCTGTTTTTT.

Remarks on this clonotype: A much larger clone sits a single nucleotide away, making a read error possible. As DNA, the CDR3 is TGTGCCAGCACTCCGATAGATTACAATGAGCAGCTCTTC. Its translation: CASTPIDYNEQLF. The V and J genes are TRBV28 and TRBJ2-1, with no clear D. There are 13 residues in the CDR3. Germline values: CDR1 MDHEN, CDR2 SYDVKM.

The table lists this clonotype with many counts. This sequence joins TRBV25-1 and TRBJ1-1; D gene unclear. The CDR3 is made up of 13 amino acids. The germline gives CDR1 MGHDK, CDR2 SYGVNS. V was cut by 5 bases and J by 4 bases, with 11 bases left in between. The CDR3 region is CASSRREGTEAFF. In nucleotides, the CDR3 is TGTGCCAGCAGTCGACGGGAAGGCACTGAAGCTTTCTTT.

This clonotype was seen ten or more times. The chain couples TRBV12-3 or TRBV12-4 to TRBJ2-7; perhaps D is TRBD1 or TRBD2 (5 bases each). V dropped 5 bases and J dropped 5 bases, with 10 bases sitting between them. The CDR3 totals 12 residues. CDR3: CASSPGRNEQYF. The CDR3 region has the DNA TGTGCCAGCAGTCCAGGGAGAAACGAGCAGTACTTC.

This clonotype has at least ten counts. CDR3 DNA sequence: TGCGCCAGCAGCTTGGGTAGACTCACGTTATCTTCCCACGAGCAGTACTTC. Translating it yields CASSLGRLTLSSHEQYF. The chain recombines TRBV5-1 with TRBJ2-7; D gene uncertain. Germline V lookup: CDR1 SGHRS, CDR2 YFSETQ. The CDR3 has 17 amino acids. V dropped 0 bases and J dropped 5 bases, with 21 bases sitting between them.

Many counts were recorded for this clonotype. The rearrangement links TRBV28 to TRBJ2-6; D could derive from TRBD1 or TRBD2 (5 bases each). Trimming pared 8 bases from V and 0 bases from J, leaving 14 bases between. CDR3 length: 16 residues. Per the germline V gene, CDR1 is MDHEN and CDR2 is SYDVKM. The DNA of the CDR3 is TGTGCCAGCTCGGCAGGGACCTACTCTGGGGCCAACGTCCTGACTTTC. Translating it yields CASSAGTYSGANVLTF. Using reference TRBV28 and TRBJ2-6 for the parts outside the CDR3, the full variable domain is DVKVTQSSRYLVKRTGEKVFLECVQDMDHENMFWYRQDPGLGLRLIYFSYDVKMKEKGDIPEGYSVSREKKERFSLILESASTNQTSMYLCASSAGTYSGANVLTFGAGSRLTVL.

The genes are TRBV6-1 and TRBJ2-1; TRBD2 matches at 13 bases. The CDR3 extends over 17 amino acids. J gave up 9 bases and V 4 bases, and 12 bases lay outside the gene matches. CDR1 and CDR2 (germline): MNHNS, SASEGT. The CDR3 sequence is CASSVGTSGIGEGEQFF. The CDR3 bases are TGTGCCAGCAGTGTAGGGACTAGCGGGATCGGGGAGGGTGAGCAGTTCTTC.

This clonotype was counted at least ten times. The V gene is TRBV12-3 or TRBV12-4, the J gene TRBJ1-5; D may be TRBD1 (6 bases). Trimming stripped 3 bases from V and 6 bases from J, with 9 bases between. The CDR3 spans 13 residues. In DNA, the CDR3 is TGTGCCAGCAGTTTTGTACAGGGTCAGCCCCAGCATTTT. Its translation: CASSFVQGQPQHF.

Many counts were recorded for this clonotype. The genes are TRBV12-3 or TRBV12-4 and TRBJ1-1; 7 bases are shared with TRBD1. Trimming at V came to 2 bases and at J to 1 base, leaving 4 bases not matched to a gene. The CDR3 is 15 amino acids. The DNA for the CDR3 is TGTGCCAGCAGTTTACAGACAGGGCGGAACACTGAAGCTTTCTTT. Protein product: CASSLQTGRNTEAFF.

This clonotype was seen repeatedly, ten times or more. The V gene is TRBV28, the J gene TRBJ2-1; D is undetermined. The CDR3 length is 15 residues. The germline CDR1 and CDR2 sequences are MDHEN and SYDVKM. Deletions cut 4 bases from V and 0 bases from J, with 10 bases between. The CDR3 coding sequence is TGTGCCAGCAGTTCAACTCCGAGCTCCTACAATGAGCAGTTCTTC. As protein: CASSSTPSSYNEQFF. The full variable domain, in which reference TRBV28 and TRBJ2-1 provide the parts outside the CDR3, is DVKVTQSSRYLVKRTGEKVFLECVQDMDHENMFWYRQDPGLGLRLIYFSYDVKMKEKGDIPEGYSVSREKKERFSLILESASTNQTSMYLCASSSTPSSYNEQFFGPGTRLTVL.

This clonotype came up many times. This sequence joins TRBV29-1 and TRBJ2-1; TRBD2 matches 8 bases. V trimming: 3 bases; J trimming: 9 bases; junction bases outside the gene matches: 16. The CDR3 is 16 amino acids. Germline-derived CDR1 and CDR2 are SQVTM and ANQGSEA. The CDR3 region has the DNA TGCAGCGTTGAGCGCTTGCTTAGCGGGGCGTTCGGTGAGCAGTTCTTC. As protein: CSVERLLSGAFGEQFF.

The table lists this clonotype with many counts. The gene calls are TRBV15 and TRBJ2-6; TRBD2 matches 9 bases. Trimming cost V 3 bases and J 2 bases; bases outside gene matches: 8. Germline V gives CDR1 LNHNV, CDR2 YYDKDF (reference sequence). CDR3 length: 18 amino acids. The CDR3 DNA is TGTGCCACCAGCAGCAGCCTTGGGACTAGCCCTGGGGCCAACGTCCTGACTTTC. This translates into CATSSSLGTSPGANVLTF.

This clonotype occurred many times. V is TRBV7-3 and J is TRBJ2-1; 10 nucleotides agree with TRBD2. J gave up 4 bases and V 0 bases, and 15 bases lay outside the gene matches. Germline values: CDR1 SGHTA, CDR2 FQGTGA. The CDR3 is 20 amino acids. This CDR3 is CASSLTRANLAGGPYNEQFF. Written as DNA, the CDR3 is TGTGCCAGCAGCTTAACGCGGGCAAATTTAGCGGGGGGACCATACAATGAGCAGTTCTTC.

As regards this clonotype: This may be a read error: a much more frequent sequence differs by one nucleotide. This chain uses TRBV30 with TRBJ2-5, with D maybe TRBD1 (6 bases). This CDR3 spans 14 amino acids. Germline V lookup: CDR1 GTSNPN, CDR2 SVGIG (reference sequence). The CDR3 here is CAWSVMGAQETQHF. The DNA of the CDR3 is TGTGCCTGGAGTGTAATGGGGGCTCAGGAGACCCAGCACTTC.

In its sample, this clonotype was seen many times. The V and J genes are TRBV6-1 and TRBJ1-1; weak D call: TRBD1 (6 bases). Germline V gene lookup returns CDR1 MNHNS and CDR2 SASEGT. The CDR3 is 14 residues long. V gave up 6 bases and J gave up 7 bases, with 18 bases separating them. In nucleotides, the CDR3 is TGTGCCAGCAGCCGACAAGGGGGGCCGAGTGAAGCTTTCTTT. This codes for CASSRQGGPSEAFF.

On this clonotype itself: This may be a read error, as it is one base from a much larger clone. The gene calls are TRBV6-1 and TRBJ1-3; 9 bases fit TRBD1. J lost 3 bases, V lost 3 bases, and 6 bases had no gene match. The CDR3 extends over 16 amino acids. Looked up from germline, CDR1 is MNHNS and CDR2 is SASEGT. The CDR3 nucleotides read TGTGCCAGCAGTGAGGGGGACAGGGTCAATGGAAACACCATATATTTT. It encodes CASSEGDRVNGNTIYF.

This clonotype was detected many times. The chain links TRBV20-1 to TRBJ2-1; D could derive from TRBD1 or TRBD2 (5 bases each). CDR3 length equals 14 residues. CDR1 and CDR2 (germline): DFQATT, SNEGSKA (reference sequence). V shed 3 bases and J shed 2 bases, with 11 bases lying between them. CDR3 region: CSASGEGTYNEQFF. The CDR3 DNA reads TGCAGTGCTAGCGGAGAGGGGACCTACAATGAGCAGTTCTTC.